This T cell receptor (beta chain) derives from a study of neurological immune-mediated disorders. Study in general: The multiple sclerosis group of approximately 35 included 31 relapsing-remitting and 3 secondary progressive patients.

It was by 5'RACE with 10-nucleotide random UMIs that the cDNA was made. TCRdb called the 5' RACE reads again in MiXCR, with one record for every CDR3 protein. The repertoire holds approximately 60,000 distinct CDR3 sequences, with around 3.6% as singletons. The CDR3 has 17 residues. Germline values: CDR1 SGHKS, CDR2 YYEKEE (reference sequence). This clonotype was found a few times. Germline is not matched at one junction end, which may reflect a read error. This TCR came from a woman aged 25-40 years with multiple sclerosis. This chain connects TRBV5-5 to TRBJ1-5; 7 bases fit TRBD1. Material for sequencing was PBMCs. The CDR3 sequence is CASSPIYSTGINQPQNF. The CDR3 coding sequence is TGTGCCAGCAGCCCAATATATTCGACAGGGATAAATCAGCCCCAGAATTTT.